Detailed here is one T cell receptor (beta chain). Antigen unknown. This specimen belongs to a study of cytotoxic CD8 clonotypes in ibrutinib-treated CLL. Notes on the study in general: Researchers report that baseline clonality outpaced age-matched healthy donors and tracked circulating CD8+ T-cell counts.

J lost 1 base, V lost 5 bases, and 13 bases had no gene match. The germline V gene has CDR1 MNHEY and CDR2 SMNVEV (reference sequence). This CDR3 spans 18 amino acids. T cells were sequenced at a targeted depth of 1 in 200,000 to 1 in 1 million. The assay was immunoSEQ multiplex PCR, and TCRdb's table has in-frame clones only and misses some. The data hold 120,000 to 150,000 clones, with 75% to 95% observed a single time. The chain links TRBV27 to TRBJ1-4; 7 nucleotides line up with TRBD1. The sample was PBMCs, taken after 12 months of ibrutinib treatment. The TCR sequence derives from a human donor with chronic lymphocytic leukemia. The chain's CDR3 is CASSTQTGTEETNEKLFF. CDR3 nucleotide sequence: TGTGCCAGCAGTACCCAAACCGGGACAGAGGAAACTAATGAAAAACTGTTTTTT.